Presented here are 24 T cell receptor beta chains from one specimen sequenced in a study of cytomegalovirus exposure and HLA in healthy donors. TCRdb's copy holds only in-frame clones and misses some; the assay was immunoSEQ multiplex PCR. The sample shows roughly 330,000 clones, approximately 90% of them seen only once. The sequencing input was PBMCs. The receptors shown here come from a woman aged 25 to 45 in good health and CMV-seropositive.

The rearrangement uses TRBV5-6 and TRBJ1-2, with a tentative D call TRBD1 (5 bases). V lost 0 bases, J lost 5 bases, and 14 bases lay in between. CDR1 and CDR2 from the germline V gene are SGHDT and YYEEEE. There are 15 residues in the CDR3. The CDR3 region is CASSLGDGPLYGYTF. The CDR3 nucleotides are TGTGCCAGCAGCTTGGGGGACGGTCCTCTATATGGCTACACCTTC.

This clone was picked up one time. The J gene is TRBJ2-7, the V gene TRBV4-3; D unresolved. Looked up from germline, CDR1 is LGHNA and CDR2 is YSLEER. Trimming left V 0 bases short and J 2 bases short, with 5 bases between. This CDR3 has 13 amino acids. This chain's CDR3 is CASSQDRTYEQYF. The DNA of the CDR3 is TGCGCCAGCAGCCAAGACAGAACCTACGAGCAGTACTTC.

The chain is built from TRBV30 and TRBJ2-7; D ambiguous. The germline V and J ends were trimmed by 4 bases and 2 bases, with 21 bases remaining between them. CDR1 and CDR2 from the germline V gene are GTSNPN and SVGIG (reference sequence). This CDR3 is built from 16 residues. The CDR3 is CAWTTSSLLGAYEQYF. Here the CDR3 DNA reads TGTGCCTGGACCACCTCATCTCTGCTTGGAGCCTACGAGCAGTACTTC.

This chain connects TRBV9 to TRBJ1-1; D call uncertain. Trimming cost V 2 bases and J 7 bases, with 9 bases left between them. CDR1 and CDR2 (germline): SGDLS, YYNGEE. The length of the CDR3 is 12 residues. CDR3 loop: CASSVSSGEAFF. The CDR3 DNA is TGTGCCAGCAGCGTTAGTTCGGGTGAAGCTTTCTTT.

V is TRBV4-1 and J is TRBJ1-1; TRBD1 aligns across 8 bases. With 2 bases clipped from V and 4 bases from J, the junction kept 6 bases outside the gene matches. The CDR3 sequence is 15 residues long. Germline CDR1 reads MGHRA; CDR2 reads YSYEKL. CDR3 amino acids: CASSQNGQGGTEAFF. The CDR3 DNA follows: TGCGCCAGCAGCCAAAATGGACAGGGAGGCACTGAAGCTTTCTTT.

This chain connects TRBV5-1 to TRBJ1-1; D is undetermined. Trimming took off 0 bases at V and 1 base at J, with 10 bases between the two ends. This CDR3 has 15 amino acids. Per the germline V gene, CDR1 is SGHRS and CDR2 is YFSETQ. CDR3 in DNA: TGCGCCAGCAGCTTGGGGCGGGGTGAGAACACTGAAGCTTTCTTT. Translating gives CASSLGRGENTEAFF.

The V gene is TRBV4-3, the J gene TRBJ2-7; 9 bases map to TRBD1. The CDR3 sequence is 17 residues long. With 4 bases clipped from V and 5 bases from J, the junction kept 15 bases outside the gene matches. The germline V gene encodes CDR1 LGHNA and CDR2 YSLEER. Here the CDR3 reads CASSLQHTGQGSDEQYF. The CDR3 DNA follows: TGCGCCAGCAGCCTCCAACATACTGGACAGGGGTCCGACGAGCAGTACTTC.

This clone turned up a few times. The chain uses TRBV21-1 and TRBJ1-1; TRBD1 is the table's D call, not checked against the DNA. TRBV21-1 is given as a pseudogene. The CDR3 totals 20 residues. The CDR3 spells CASSKGDDRVVMVPLTEAFF. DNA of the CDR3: TGTGCCAGCAGCAAAGGGGATGACAGGGTTGTAATGGTCCCGCTCACTGAAGCTTTCTTT.

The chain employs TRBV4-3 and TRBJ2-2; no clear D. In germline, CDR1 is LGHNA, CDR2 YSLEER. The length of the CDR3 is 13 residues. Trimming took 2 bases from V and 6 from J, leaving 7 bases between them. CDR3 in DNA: TGCGCCAGCAGCCAACACGGTCCCGGGGAGCTGTTTTTT. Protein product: CASSQHGPGELFF.

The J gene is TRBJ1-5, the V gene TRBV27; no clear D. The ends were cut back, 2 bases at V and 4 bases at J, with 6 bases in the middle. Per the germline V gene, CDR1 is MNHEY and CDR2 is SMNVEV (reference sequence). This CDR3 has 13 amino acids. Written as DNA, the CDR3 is TGTGCCAGCAGTTTAGTCCTTAATCAGCCCCAGCATTTT. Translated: CASSLVLNQPQHF.

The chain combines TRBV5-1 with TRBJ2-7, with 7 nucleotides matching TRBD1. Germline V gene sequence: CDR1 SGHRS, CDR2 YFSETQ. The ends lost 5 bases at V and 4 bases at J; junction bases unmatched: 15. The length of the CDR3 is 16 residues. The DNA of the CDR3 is TGCGCCAGCAGTTATAGTACAGGGGAGAAGCTTTACGAGCAGTACTTC. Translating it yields CASSYSTGEKLYEQYF. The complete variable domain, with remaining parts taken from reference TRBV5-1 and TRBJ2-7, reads KAGVTQTPRYLIKTRGQQVTLSCSPISGHRSVSWYQQTPGQGLQFLFEYFSETQRNKGNFPGRFSGRQFSNSRSEMNVSTLELGDSALYLCASSYSTGEKLYEQYFGPGTRLTVT.

The CDR3 here is CASSLAGLGSSYEQYF. The CDR3 nucleotides read TGTGCCAGCAGCTTAGCGGGACTAGGCAGCTCCTACGAGCAGTACTTC. The chain uses TRBV7-2 and TRBJ2-7; 8 bases match TRBD2. The ends lost 0 bases at V and 0 bases at J; junction bases unmatched: 4. This CDR3 is built from 16 residues. Germline V gene sequence: CDR1 SGHTA, CDR2 FQGNSA.

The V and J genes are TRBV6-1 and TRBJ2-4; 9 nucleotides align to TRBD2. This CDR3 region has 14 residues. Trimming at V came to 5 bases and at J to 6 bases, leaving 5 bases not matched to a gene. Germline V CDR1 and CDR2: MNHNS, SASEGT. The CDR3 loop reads CASSSGGPLNIQYF. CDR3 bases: TGTGCCAGCAGTAGCGGGGGGCCGTTAAACATTCAGTACTTC.

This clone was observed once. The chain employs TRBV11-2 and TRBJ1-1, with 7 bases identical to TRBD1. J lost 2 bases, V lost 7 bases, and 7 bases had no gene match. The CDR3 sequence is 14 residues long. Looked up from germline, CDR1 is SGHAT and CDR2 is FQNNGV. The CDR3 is CASKKTGFNTEAFF. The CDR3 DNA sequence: TGTGCCAGCAAAAAGACAGGGTTTAACACTGAAGCTTTCTTT.

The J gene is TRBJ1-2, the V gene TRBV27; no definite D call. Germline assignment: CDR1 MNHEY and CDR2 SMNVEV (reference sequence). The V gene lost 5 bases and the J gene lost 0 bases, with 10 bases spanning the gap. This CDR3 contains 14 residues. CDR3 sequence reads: CASSIGLSNYGYTF. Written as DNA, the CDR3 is TGTGCCAGCAGTATAGGGCTTTCTAACTATGGCTACACCTTC.

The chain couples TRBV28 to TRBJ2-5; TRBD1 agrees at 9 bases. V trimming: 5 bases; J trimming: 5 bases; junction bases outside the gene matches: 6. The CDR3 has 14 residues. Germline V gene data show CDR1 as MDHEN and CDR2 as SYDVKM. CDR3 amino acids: CASSGDRESETQYF. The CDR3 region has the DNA TGTGCCAGCAGTGGGGACAGGGAGAGCGAGACCCAGTACTTC. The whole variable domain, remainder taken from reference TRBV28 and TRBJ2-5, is DVKVTQSSRYLVKRTGEKVFLECVQDMDHENMFWYRQDPGLGLRLIYFSYDVKMKEKGDIPEGYSVSREKKERFSLILESASTNQTSMYLCASSGDRESETQYFGPGTRLLVL.

This CDR3 is CASSLAGELDTQYF. The CDR3 DNA sequence: TGTGCCAGCAGCCTAGCGGGAGAGTTGGATACGCAGTATTTT. The chain joins TRBV7-3 to TRBJ2-3; 10 bases map to TRBD2. Germline CDR1 and CDR2: SGHTA and FQGTGA. This CDR3 comprises 14 residues. V lost 5 bases and J lost 6; bases outside the gene matches: 5.

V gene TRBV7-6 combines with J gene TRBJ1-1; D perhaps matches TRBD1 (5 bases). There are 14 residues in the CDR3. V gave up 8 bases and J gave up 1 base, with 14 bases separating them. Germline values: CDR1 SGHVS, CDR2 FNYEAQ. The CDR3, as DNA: TGTGCCAGCGGGCAGGTTACAGGGAACACTGAAGCTTTCTTT. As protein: CASGQVTGNTEAFF.

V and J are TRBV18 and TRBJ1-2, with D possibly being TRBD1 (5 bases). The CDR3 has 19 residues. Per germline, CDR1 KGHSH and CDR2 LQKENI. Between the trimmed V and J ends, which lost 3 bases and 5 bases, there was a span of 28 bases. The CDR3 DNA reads TGTGCCAGCTCACCCACCGGGGCAGCCCCGGGATCCGGACTATATGGCTACACCTTC. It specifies CASSPTGAAPGSGLYGYTF.

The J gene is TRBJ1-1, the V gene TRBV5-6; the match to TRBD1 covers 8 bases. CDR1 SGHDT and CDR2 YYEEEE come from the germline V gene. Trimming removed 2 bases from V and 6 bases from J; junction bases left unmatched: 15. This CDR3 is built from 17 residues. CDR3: CASSFRTGTLGRAEAFF. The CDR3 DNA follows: TGTGCCAGCAGCTTTCGGACAGGGACCTTAGGGAGGGCTGAAGCTTTCTTT.

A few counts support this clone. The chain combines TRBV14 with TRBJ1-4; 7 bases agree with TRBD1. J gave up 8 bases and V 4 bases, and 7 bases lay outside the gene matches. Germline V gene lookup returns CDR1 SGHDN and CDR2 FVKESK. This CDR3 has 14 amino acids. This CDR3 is CASSPRQGREKLFF. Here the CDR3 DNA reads TGTGCCAGCAGCCCGCGACAGGGTCGGGAAAAACTGTTTTTT.

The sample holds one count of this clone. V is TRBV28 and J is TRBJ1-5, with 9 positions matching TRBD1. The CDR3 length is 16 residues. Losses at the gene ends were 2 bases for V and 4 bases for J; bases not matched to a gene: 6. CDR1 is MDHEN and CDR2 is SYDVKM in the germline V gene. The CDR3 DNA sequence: TGTGCCAGCAGTTTAATGGGACAGGGATTAAATCAGCCCCAGCATTTT. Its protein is CASSLMGQGLNQPQHF.

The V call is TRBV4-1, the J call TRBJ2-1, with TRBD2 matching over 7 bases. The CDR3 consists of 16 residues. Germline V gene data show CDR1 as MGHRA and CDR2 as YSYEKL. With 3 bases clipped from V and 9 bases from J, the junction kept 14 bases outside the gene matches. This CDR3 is CASSQPQRDSRGEQFF. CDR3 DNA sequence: TGCGCCAGCAGCCAGCCCCAGCGGGACTCTCGGGGTGAGCAGTTCTTC.

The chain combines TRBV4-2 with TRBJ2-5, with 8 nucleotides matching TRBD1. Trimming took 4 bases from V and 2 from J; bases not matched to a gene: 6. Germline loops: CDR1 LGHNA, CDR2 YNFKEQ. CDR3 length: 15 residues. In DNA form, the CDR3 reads TGTGCCAGCAGCCCGGGGACAGGTGATCAAGAGACCCAGTACTTC. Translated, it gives CASSPGTGDQETQYF.